This entry describes one TCR beta chain. Its antigen remains unknown. Incorporated into the TCR beta cDNA libraries were unique molecular identifiers, which served to reduce PCR and sequencing biases. TCRdb used MiXCR to reprocess the PCR reads, holding one entry per CDR3 protein. The repertoire has more than 500,000 distinct CDR3 sequences, around a third of them found once; the top ten carry under 7%. This entry is derived from a study of post-analysis software for immune sequencing data. Turning to the study itself: The cohort encompassed relapsing-remitting, secondary progressive and progressive-relapsing multiple sclerosis disease courses. The study's findings and limits: Those samples that were prepared in the same batch co-clustered strongly by F measure. TRBV5-6, TRBV5-1 and TRBV20-1 were among five TRBV segments more frequent in patients than controls. Patients with multiple sclerosis recorded significantly lower normalized Chao1 diversity than controls, the study found.

The length of the CDR3 is 14 residues. V lost 7 bases and J lost 2; bases outside the gene matches: 7. The chain combines TRBV12-3 or TRBV12-4 with TRBJ2-7; TRBD1 agrees at 8 bases. The sequenced sample was blood. The sequence came from a girl aged 2-17 years with multiple sclerosis. In DNA, the CDR3 is TGTGCCAGCACCCCACGACAGGGGCCCTACGAGCAGTACTTC. This codes for CASTPRQGPYEQYF.